The entry below gives a single T cell receptor (beta chain) sequence along with its context. The data originate from a study of blood T cell repertoires in COVID-19. Study overall: The United States, Italy and Spain supplied acute and convalescent COVID-19 samples. T cells, B-cell-depleted T cells, or PBMCs supplied cDNA or gDNA.

This CDR3 has 16 residues. Germline CDR1 SEHNR, CDR2 FQNEAQ (reference sequence). The V gene end was trimmed by 5 bases and the J gene end by 0 bases; junction bases not matched to a gene: 9. In the authors' methods: Amplification of reference gene primers was used by the study to estimate nucleated cell counts. Clones were sequenced by immunoSEQ multiplex PCR, and TCRdb holds only the in-frame ones, with some missing. V and J calls and clone size are copied from that table; D and trimming were computed from the DNA. The sample yields over 100,000 clones, about four fifths seen once. The rearrangement joins TRBV7-9 to TRBJ1-1; TRBD1 matches at 7 bases. This clonotype was sampled from a human donor in a cohort sampled during active COVID-19. Sequenced sample: peripheral blood. CDR3 loop: CASSRRQGFMNTEAFF. CDR3 bases: TGTGCCAGCAGCCGCCGACAGGGATTCATGAACACTGAAGCTTTCTTT.